One and the same sample provided the 23 T cell receptor beta chains below, sequenced in a study of neoadjuvant nivolumab and ipilimumab in lung cancer. The data were produced by immunoSEQ multiplex PCR, yet TCRdb's version contains in-frame clones alone and is incomplete. The table shows roughly 20,000 clones, with almost 80% occurring only once. Material: tumor tissue, obtained after neoadjuvant nivolumab, alone or with ipilimumab, at or shortly before surgery. Receptors were obtained from an adult with non-small cell lung cancer.

About this clone: The junction differs from germline at one of its ends, possibly a read error. This chain connects TRBV7-2 to TRBJ2-7, with D tentatively TRBD2 (5 bases). This CDR3 has 14 amino acids. Germline values: CDR1 SGHTA, CDR2 FQGNSA. The chain's CDR3 is CASSLARGNYEQYF. The CDR3 DNA reads as TGTGCCAGCAGCCTAGCCCGAGGGAACTACGAGCAGTACTTC. Full variable domain (rest looked up from reference TRBV7-2 and TRBJ2-7): GAGVSQSPSNKVTEKGKDVELRCDPISGHTALYWYRQSLGQGLEFLIYFQGNSAPDKSGLPSDRFSAERTGGSVSTLTIQRTQQEDSAVYLCASSLARGNYEQYFGPGTRLTVT.

For this clone: Other DNA variants within this sample encode the same CDR3. The rearrangement links TRBV5-6 to TRBJ2-2; D remains ambiguous. The CDR3 extends over 12 amino acids. The V end was cut by 3 bases, the J end by 6 bases, with 6 bases between. The germline gives CDR1 SGHDT, CDR2 YYEEEE. The CDR3, as DNA: TGTGCCAGCAGCTGGAGTTCCGGGGAGCTGTTTTTT. Translated: CASSWSSGELFF.

The chain is built from TRBV15 and TRBJ2-7, with D possibly TRBD2 on 6 matching bases. The V end was cut by 0 bases, the J end by 9 bases, with 15 bases between. There are 14 residues in the CDR3. Per the germline V gene, CDR1 is LNHNV and CDR2 is YYDKDF (reference sequence). The CDR3 loop reads CATSRDLGDGGQYF. The CDR3 DNA is TGTGCCACCAGCAGAGATTTAGGAGACGGGGGGCAGTACTTC.

This chain joins TRBV28 and TRBJ2-2, with 7 positions matching TRBD1. Germline CDR1 is MDHEN and CDR2 is SYDVKM. Losses at the gene ends were 5 bases for V and 6 bases for J; bases not matched to a gene: 12. The CDR3 spans 16 residues. CDR3 bases: TGTGCCAGCAGTCCTCCGGGACAGATCTCTCCCGGGGAGCTGTTTTTT. Translated, it gives CASSPPGQISPGELFF. Full variable domain (rest looked up from reference TRBV28 and TRBJ2-2): DVKVTQSSRYLVKRTGEKVFLECVQDMDHENMFWYRQDPGLGLRLIYFSYDVKMKEKGDIPEGYSVSREKKERFSLILESASTNQTSMYLCASSPPGQISPGELFFGEGSRLTVL.

This rearrangement joins TRBV28 to TRBJ1-2; D unresolved. Per the germline V gene, CDR1 is MDHEN and CDR2 is SYDVKM. The CDR3 is 15 amino acids. The V gene lost 2 bases and the J gene lost 4 bases, with 14 bases spanning the gap. CDR3 in amino acids: CASSLGLGLGYGYTF. As DNA, the CDR3 is TGTGCCAGCAGTTTAGGTTTAGGTCTGGGCTATGGCTACACCTTC.

V is TRBV6-1 and J is TRBJ1-1; D uncertain. There are 12 residues in the CDR3. Trimming pared 3 bases from V and 10 bases from J, leaving 12 bases between. Germline assignment: CDR1 MNHNS and CDR2 SASEGT. CDR3 protein: CASSEGVLGAFF. DNA of the CDR3: TGTGCCAGCAGTGAGGGTGTTTTGGGAGCTTTCTTT.

J is TRBJ1-5 and V is TRBV27; no definite D call. V was pared by 4 bases and J by 1 base, with 8 bases between. There are 14 residues in the CDR3. Germline V lookup: CDR1 MNHEY, CDR2 SMNVEV (reference sequence). Here the CDR3 reads CASSSTVSNQPQHF. CDR3 in DNA: TGTGCCAGCAGTTCCACGGTGAGCAATCAGCCCCAGCATTTT.

The rearrangement uses TRBV6-5 and TRBJ1-2; perhaps TRBD1 as D (5 bases). Trimming pared 5 bases from V and 6 bases from J, leaving 16 bases between. This CDR3 has 14 residues. Germline CDR1 is MNHEY and CDR2 is SVGAGI. CDR3 region: CASSPSSGGDGYTF. The CDR3 DNA reads as TGTGCCAGCAGTCCCTCTTCTGGGGGAGATGGCTACACCTTC.

This chain links TRBV5-6 with TRBJ2-4; D remains unclear. The CDR3 consists of 15 residues. Germline lookup yields CDR1 SGHDT and CDR2 YYEEEE. The ends were cut back, 0 bases at V and 0 bases at J, with 7 bases in the middle. DNA for the CDR3: TGTGCCAGCAGCTTGGTGGCTGCAGCCAAAAACATTCAGTACTTC. The encoded protein is CASSLVAAAKNIQYF.

This clone has only a few counts. CDR3 in DNA: TGTGCCAGCAGATCGGACAGGGACGGTTCACCCCTCCACTTT. Its protein is CASRSDRDGSPLHF. The chain combines TRBV28 with TRBJ1-6; TRBD1 agrees at 8 bases. Germline values: CDR1 MDHEN, CDR2 SYDVKM. This CDR3 comprises 14 residues. V was clipped by 6 bases and J by 9 bases; unmatched bases: 7.

V usage is TRBV28 and J usage is TRBJ1-5; TRBD1 matches 8 bases. Germline values: CDR1 MDHEN, CDR2 SYDVKM. The J segment lost 7 bases and the V segment lost 1 base, leaving 9 bases of the junction unmatched. This CDR3 region has 16 residues. In DNA, the CDR3 is TGTGCCAGCAGTTTATCAATCTCCCAGGGGGCACAGCCCCAGCATTTT. Residues: CASSLSISQGAQPQHF.

The genes are TRBV5-1 and TRBJ2-1; D possibly matches TRBD1 or TRBD2 (5 bases each). CDR1 SGHRS and CDR2 YFSETQ come from the germline V gene. V was pared by 3 bases and J by 5 bases, with 9 bases between. The CDR3 is 13 amino acids. CDR3 coding DNA: TGCGCCAGCAGCTGGGACCAGAACAATGAGCAGTTCTTC. Protein: CASSWDQNNEQFF.

This clone was detected a few times. The CDR3 sequence: CASSPGPNSPLHF. CDR3 DNA sequence: TGCGCCAGCAGCCCAGGGCCCAATTCACCCCTCCACTTT. The chain couples TRBV5-1 to TRBJ1-6, with D perhaps matching TRBD1 (5 bases). Trimming removed 4 bases at V and 7 bases at J, with 9 bases between. The germline V gene encodes CDR1 SGHRS and CDR2 YFSETQ. The length of the CDR3 is 13 residues.

The chain links TRBV5-8 to TRBJ1-6; no definite D call. V was clipped by 2 bases and J by 10 bases, with 13 bases between them. Germline assignment: CDR1 SGHTS and CDR2 YDEGEE. The CDR3 length is 14 residues. CDR3 loop: CASSFRDSRSPLHF. The CDR3 DNA is TGTGCCAGCAGCTTCCGAGATTCTAGGTCACCCCTCCACTTT.

The rearrangement joins TRBV4-1 to TRBJ1-5; 8 nucleotides agree with TRBD1. Germline assignment: CDR1 MGHRA and CDR2 YSYEKL. Trimming removed 2 bases from V and 9 bases from J; junction bases left unmatched: 9. The CDR3 contains 15 residues. The CDR3 sequence is CASSQLGQGSGPQHF. The CDR3 nucleotides are TGCGCCAGCAGCCAACTAGGACAGGGAAGTGGGCCCCAGCATTTT.

The V gene is TRBV6-8, the J gene TRBJ1-5; D gene uncertain. This CDR3 is 16 amino acids long. Germline loops: CDR1 MNHGY, CDR2 SAAAGT. Trimming took off 2 bases at V and 6 bases at J, with 17 bases between the two ends. CDR3 sequence: CASSYPNDPPGQPQHF. CDR3 sequence (DNA): TGTGCCAGCAGTTACCCTAACGACCCGCCAGGTCAGCCCCAGCATTTT.

CDR3 coding DNA: TGTGCCAGCAGAGCCGCAGTAACCGGGGAGCTGTTTTTT. Translation: CASRAAVTGELFF. The chain couples TRBV2 to TRBJ2-2; D is ambiguous. This CDR3 spans 13 amino acids. CDR1 and CDR2 (germline): SNHLY, FYNNEI. The germline V and J ends were trimmed by 6 bases and 5 bases, with 10 bases remaining between them.

This clone was detected only a few times. The rearrangement uses TRBV11-2 and TRBJ1-5; 7 nucleotides agree with TRBD1. CDR3 length: 15 residues. Germline V gene lookup returns CDR1 SGHAT and CDR2 FQNNGV. After removal of 1 base from V and 1 base from J, the junction contained 1 base not matched to a gene. CDR3 amino acids: CASSLVTGSNQPQHF. For the CDR3, the DNA is TGTGCCAGCAGCTTAGTGACAGGGAGCAATCAGCCCCAGCATTTT. The entire variable domain, with the rest obtained from reference TRBV11-2 and TRBJ1-5, is as follows: EAGVAQSPRYKIIEKRQSVAFWCNPISGHATLYWYQQILGQGPKLLIQFQNNGVVDDSQLPKDRFSAERLKGVDSTLKIQPAKLEDSAVYLCASSLVTGSNQPQHFGDGTRLSIL.

This chain connects TRBV6-1 to TRBJ2-5, with 9 nucleotides matching TRBD1. Germline V gene data show CDR1 as MNHNS and CDR2 as SASEGT. Unmatched junction bases numbered 4, after V lost 8 bases and J lost 9 bases. CDR3 size: 11 residues. CDR3 loop: CASDRGRSQYF. CDR3 DNA sequence: TGTGCCAGCGACAGGGGGAGGTCCCAGTACTTC.

This chain connects TRBV19 to TRBJ1-4, with D perhaps TRBD1 (5 bases). This CDR3 has 16 amino acids. Per the germline V gene, CDR1 is LNHDA and CDR2 is SQIVND (reference sequence). Trimming stripped 3 bases from V and 0 bases from J, with 11 bases between. As DNA, the CDR3 is TGTGCCAGTAGTATCAGGGAAAGGACAACTAATGAAAAACTGTTTTTT. It yields the protein CASSIRERTTNEKLFF.

The genes are TRBV7-3 and TRBJ2-5; 9 bases map to TRBD1. This CDR3 is built from 13 residues. CDR1 and CDR2 from the germline V gene are SGHTA and FQGTGA. Losses at the gene ends were 4 bases for V and 4 bases for J; bases not matched to a gene: 1. The chain's CDR3 is CASSSTGGETQYF. DNA of the CDR3: TGTGCCAGCAGCTCGACAGGGGGAGAGACCCAGTACTTC.

This clone was seen a single time. The rearrangement uses TRBV4-2 and TRBJ2-7, with 11 bases matching TRBD2. The germline CDR1 and CDR2 sequences are LGHNA and YNFKEQ. The CDR3 sequence is 15 residues long. Trimming cost V 0 bases and J 7 bases; bases outside gene matches: 5. Here the CDR3 DNA reads TGTGCCAGCAGCCAAGATTCTAGCGGGGGGCGAGAGCAGTACTTC. Translated: CASSQDSSGGREQYF.

V gene TRBV7-2 combines with J gene TRBJ1-2; D is possibly TRBD1 (5 bases). CDR1 and CDR2 (germline): SGHTA, FQGNSA. CDR3 length equals 14 residues. V was shortened by 5 bases and J by 2 bases, with 12 bases between the two germline ends. This CDR3 is CASSPTPGNYGYTF. The CDR3 DNA sequence: TGTGCCAGCAGCCCGACGCCAGGGAACTATGGCTACACCTTC.